The clone carrying this TCR beta chain was seen only a few times. No antigen is known for it. This record belongs to a study of CD8 T cells in ankylosing spondylitis. Study-wide findings and caveats: Within ankylosing spondylitis blood, a TCR beta motif made up of roughly eight highly homologous variants appeared to be characteristic. Clones that were linked to disease were CD8+ and were relatively rare in peripheral blood.

Each TCR beta library was made by quantitative 5'-RACE that incorporated molecular barcodes. TCRdb used MiXCR to reprocess the 5' RACE reads, holding one entry per CDR3 protein. The table records roughly 17,000 distinct CDR3 sequences, approximately 8% of them present only once. The germline V gene encodes CDR1 DFQATT and CDR2 SNEGSKA (reference sequence). This CDR3 region has 13 residues. Trimming pared 3 bases from V and 6 bases from J, leaving 12 bases between. The TCR sequence derives from a male donor with ankylosing spondylitis or in good health (not recorded which). This chain joins TRBV20-1 and TRBJ2-1; D remains unclear. Sequencing used blood. CDR3 bases: TGCAGTGCTAGCCGGGCCACTGTCAATGAGCAGTTCTTC. Protein product: CSASRATVNEQFF.